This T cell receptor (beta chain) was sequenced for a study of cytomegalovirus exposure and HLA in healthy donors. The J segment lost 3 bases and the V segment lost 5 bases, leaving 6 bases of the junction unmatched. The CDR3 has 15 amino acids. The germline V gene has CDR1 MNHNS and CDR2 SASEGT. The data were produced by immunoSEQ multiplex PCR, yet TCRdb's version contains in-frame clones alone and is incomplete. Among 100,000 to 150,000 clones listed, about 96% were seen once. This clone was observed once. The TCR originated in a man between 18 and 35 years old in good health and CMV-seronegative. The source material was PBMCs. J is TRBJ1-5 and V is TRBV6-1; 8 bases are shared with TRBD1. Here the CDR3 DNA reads TGTGCCAGCAGTCAAGACAGGGGTCCCAATCAGCCCCAGCATTTT. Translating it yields CASSQDRGPNQPQHF.